These 3 T cell receptor beta chains originate from one sample sequenced in a study of blood T cell repertoires in COVID-19. The method was immunoSEQ multiplex PCR; TCRdb's version includes in-frame clones alone and lacks a portion of them. The table shows around 100,000 clones, with roughly 87% occurring only once. The sample comprised peripheral blood. The receptors derive from a human donor in a cohort sampled during active COVID-19.

The gene calls are TRBV2 and TRBJ2-5, with 8 bases fitting TRBD1. After removal of 6 bases from V and 3 bases from J, the junction contained 6 bases not matched to a gene. CDR3 length: 14 amino acids. Germline V gene lookup returns CDR1 SNHLY and CDR2 FYNNEI. DNA of the CDR3: TGTGCCAGCAGCACCGGGACAGGCGAAGAGACCCAGTACTTC. Amino acid sequence: CASSTGTGEETQYF.

This clone was seen only a few times. The CDR3 loop reads CASSPQGLSYNEQFF. DNA of the CDR3: TGTGCCAGCAGTCCCCAGGGATTGTCCTACAATGAGCAGTTCTTC. This rearrangement joins TRBV6-5 to TRBJ2-1; TRBD1 is a possible D gene (5 bases). Deletions cut 5 bases from V and 1 base from J, with 12 bases between. CDR1 and CDR2 (germline): MNHEY, SVGAGI. The CDR3 totals 15 residues.

J is TRBJ2-1 and V is TRBV5-4; 7 bases line up with TRBD2. In germline, CDR1 is SGHNT, CDR2 YYREEE (reference sequence). The ends lost 1 base at V and 6 bases at J; junction bases unmatched: 7. This CDR3 is built from 15 residues. The DNA of the CDR3 is TGTGCCAGCAGCTTGTTGGCGGGAGAAGGCAATGAGCAGTTCTTC. Translating it yields CASSLLAGEGNEQFF.